Listed here are 18 T cell receptor beta chains from one sample, sequenced in a study of blood T cell repertoires in COVID-19. The table came from immunoSEQ multiplex PCR; TCRdb's copy has only in-frame clones and leaves some out. The data hold 200,000 to 250,000 clones, with around nine tenths observed a single time. The sequencing input was PBMCs or T cells enriched from blood (not recorded which). The receptors were sampled from a woman in her twenties or thirties who had recovered from COVID-19.

V gene TRBV7-8 combines with J gene TRBJ1-1; TRBD1 might be the D (6 bases). CDR3 length: 16 residues. Germline V gene lookup returns CDR1 SGHVS and CDR2 FQNEAQ. Trimming pared 3 bases from V and 5 bases from J, leaving 19 bases between. The CDR3 nucleotides read TGTGCCAGCAGCTTCCGGGACATTTTTAGGGTTACTGAAGCTTTCTTT. It specifies CASSFRDIFRVTEAFF. The full variable domain, completed using reference TRBV7-8 and TRBJ1-1, is GAGVSQSPRYKVAKRGQDVALRCDPISGHVSLFWYQQALGQGPEFLTYFQNEAQLDKSGLPSDRFFAERPEGSVSTLKIQRTQQEDSAVYLCASSFRDIFRVTEAFFGQGTRLTVV.

The gene calls are TRBV6-2 or TRBV6-3 and TRBJ2-5; 9 bases are shared with TRBD1. Germline V CDR1 and CDR2: MNHEY, SVGEGT. V lost 4 bases and J lost 0; bases outside the gene matches: 3. This CDR3 has 15 amino acids. The CDR3 sequence is CASSWGQGNQETQYF. DNA for the CDR3: TGTGCCAGCAGTTGGGGACAGGGAAACCAAGAGACCCAGTACTTC.

This chain's CDR3 is CASRPLVSPRYNEQFF. The CDR3 region has the DNA TGTGCCAGCAGGCCTTTAGTATCGCCGCGCTACAATGAGCAGTTCTTC. The chain combines TRBV27 with TRBJ2-1, with no clear D. Per the germline V gene, CDR1 is MNHEY and CDR2 is SMNVEV (reference sequence). Trimming pared 6 bases from V and 3 bases from J, leaving 18 bases between. The CDR3 totals 16 residues.

V is TRBV7-2 and J is TRBJ1-2, with D unresolved. In germline, CDR1 is SGHTA, CDR2 FQGNSA. Between the trimmed V and J ends, which lost 2 bases and 1 base, there was a span of 5 bases. The CDR3 has 13 residues. The CDR3 bases are TGTGCCAGCAGCTTAAACAGTAACTATGGCTACACCTTC. Translated, it gives CASSLNSNYGYTF.

This rearrangement joins TRBV5-1 to TRBJ1-5, with D unclear. Trimming took off 0 bases at V and 6 bases at J, with 7 bases between the two ends. Looked up from germline, CDR1 is SGHRS and CDR2 is YFSETQ. The CDR3 totals 13 residues. DNA for the CDR3: TGCGCCAGCAGCTTGGAAGGCGGTCAGCCCCAGCATTTT. Translated: CASSLEGGQPQHF.

This clone was seen a few times. This chain uses TRBV7-2 with TRBJ2-1, with 8 bases identical to TRBD2. With 1 base clipped from V and 2 bases from J, the junction kept 1 base outside the gene matches. CDR1 is SGHTA, CDR2 FQGNSA, per germline. The CDR3 is 15 amino acids. The CDR3 loop reads CASSLEGLAYNEQFF. As DNA, the CDR3 is TGTGCCAGCAGCTTAGAGGGACTAGCCTACAATGAGCAGTTCTTC.

The table lists this clone with a count of one. The gene calls are TRBV9 and TRBJ1-3, with D hard to call. Germline loops: CDR1 SGDLS, CDR2 YYNGEE. The CDR3 covers 17 residues. V shed 0 bases and J shed 0 bases, with 13 bases lying between them. The CDR3 is CASSVDSYGSSGNTIYF. DNA for the CDR3: TGTGCCAGCAGCGTAGATAGTTATGGGAGCTCTGGAAACACCATATATTTT.

The chain joins TRBV27 to TRBJ2-7, with a tentative D call TRBD2 (5 bases). This CDR3 comprises 14 residues. V was cut by 2 bases and J by 6 bases, with 14 bases left in between. In germline, CDR1 is MNHEY, CDR2 SMNVEV (reference sequence). CDR3 in amino acids: CASSLDWETREQYF. The CDR3, as DNA: TGTGCCAGCAGTTTAGACTGGGAGACACGCGAGCAGTACTTC.

V and J are TRBV28 and TRBJ1-2; D is possibly TRBD1 (6 bases). There are 15 residues in the CDR3. CDR1 and CDR2 (germline): MDHEN, SYDVKM. V lost 5 bases and J lost 3, with 16 bases in between. CDR3 sequence (DNA): TGTGCCAGCAGTCCTGGGGGGGGGCTCTACTATGGCTACACCTTC. This translates into CASSPGGGLYYGYTF.

The chain carries TRBV6-4 and TRBJ2-2; 8 bases are shared with TRBD1. The ends lost 6 bases at V and 3 bases at J; junction bases unmatched: 9. From germline, CDR1 is MRHNA and CDR2 SNTAGT. The CDR3 contains 16 residues. The CDR3 protein is CASSHGTGIDTGELFF. The CDR3 DNA sequence: TGTGCCAGCAGCCATGGGACAGGAATTGACACCGGGGAGCTGTTTTTT.

The V and J genes are TRBV10-3 and TRBJ2-1, with 8 bases matching TRBD2. CDR1 ENHRY and CDR2 SYGVKD come from the germline V gene. The CDR3 consists of 17 residues. The ends lost 5 bases at V and 2 bases at J; junction bases unmatched: 11. CDR3 amino acids: CAISHELTGGTYNEQFF. The DNA for the CDR3 is TGTGCCATCAGTCACGAGTTGACGGGAGGGACCTACAATGAGCAGTTCTTC.

V gene TRBV4-2 combines with J gene TRBJ1-2, with D possibly matching TRBD1 (5 bases). This CDR3 region has 14 residues. Germline V gives CDR1 LGHNA, CDR2 YNFKEQ. V gave up 5 bases and J gave up 5 bases, with 15 bases separating them. In DNA form, the CDR3 reads TGTGCCAGCAGCTCGCGGGGGAAAGAGTATGGCTACACCTTC. Translating it yields CASSSRGKEYGYTF.

V and J are TRBV5-4 and TRBJ1-1; the D is unclear. The CDR3 has 13 residues. Germline lookup yields CDR1 SGHNT and CDR2 YYREEE (reference sequence). V lost 1 base, J lost 6 bases, and 10 bases lay in between. DNA of the CDR3: TGTGCCAGCAGCTTGTTGGGCCAGTCTGAAGCTTTCTTT. The encoded protein is CASSLLGQSEAFF.

The chain employs TRBV28 and TRBJ2-7; TRBD1 aligns across 8 bases. V shed 6 bases and J 2 bases; nucleotides not matched to a gene: 6. The CDR3 length is 14 residues. The V gene's germline CDR1 is MDHEN and CDR2 SYDVKM. This CDR3 reads CASSSGQAPYEQYF. CDR3 nucleotide sequence: TGTGCCAGCAGCTCGGGACAGGCGCCCTACGAGCAGTACTTC.

The chain joins TRBV15 to TRBJ2-2, with a weak D call TRBD1 (6 bases). V lost 9 bases and J 0 bases, leaving 14 bases between the germline ends. This CDR3 contains 15 residues. Germline CDR1 and CDR2: LNHNV and YYDKDF (reference sequence). CDR3 DNA: TGTGCCACTCCCAGGACAGTCCCGAACACCGGGGAGCTGTTTTTT. Translation gives CATPRTVPNTGELFF.

The V and J genes are TRBV13 and TRBJ1-3, with TRBD1 matching 7 bases. The V segment lost 0 bases and the J segment 2 bases; nucleotides outside the gene matches: 1. This CDR3 has 15 residues. CDR1 and CDR2 (germline): PRHDT, FYEKMQ (reference sequence). The CDR3 loop is CASSLGQGAGNTIYF. The CDR3 DNA reads as TGTGCCAGCAGCTTAGGGCAGGGGGCTGGAAACACCATATATTTT.

The chain uses TRBV3-1 (or the pseudogene TRBV3-2) and TRBJ2-1; D unresolved. This CDR3 has 15 residues. CDR1 LGHDT and CDR2 YNNKEL come from the germline V gene (reference sequence). Trimming removed 3 bases at V and 0 bases at J, with 9 bases between. This chain's CDR3 is CASSHGSSSYNEQFF. CDR3 sequence (DNA): TGTGCCAGCAGCCATGGCTCCAGCTCCTACAATGAGCAGTTCTTC.

The chain links TRBV6-5 to TRBJ1-1; no firm D call. The germline V and J ends were trimmed by 5 bases and 3 bases, with 7 bases remaining between them. CDR1 is MNHEY, CDR2 SVGAGI, per germline. There are 12 residues in the CDR3. The CDR3 reads CASSPRDTEAFF. CDR3 nucleotide sequence: TGTGCCAGCAGTCCGAGGGACACTGAAGCTTTCTTT.